The 9 T cell receptor beta chains reported below all come from one sample, sequenced in a study of cytomegalovirus exposure and HLA in healthy donors. The PCR used 60 Vbeta and 13 Jbeta primers. Generated by immunoSEQ multiplex PCR, the TCRdb table keeps only in-frame clones and is missing some. This sample's table has about 110,000 clones. Sequencing was performed on PBMCs. These receptors all stem from a man aged 18-30 years in good health and CMV-seronegative.

This chain connects TRBV7-9 to TRBJ1-2; D is uncertain. The CDR3 covers 14 residues. Germline assignment: CDR1 SEHNR and CDR2 FQNEAQ (reference sequence). V was pared by 5 bases and J by 8 bases, with 18 bases between. This CDR3 reads CASSPAGSLRGYTF. CDR3 bases: TGTGCCAGCAGCCCCGCCGGGAGCCTGAGAGGCTACACCTTC.

The chain recombines TRBV6-5 with TRBJ1-2, with a tentative D call TRBD1 (5 bases). Per the germline V gene, CDR1 is MNHEY and CDR2 is SVGAGI. CDR3 length: 13 amino acids. The V gene lost 2 bases and the J gene lost 5 bases, with 9 bases spanning the gap. CDR3 in amino acids: CASSYGGGYGYTF. The CDR3, as DNA: TGTGCCAGCAGTTACGGCGGGGGTTATGGCTACACCTTC.

The CDR3 is CASSLDRITDTQYF. CDR3 in DNA: TGTGCCAGCAGTTTGGACAGGATCACAGATACGCAGTATTTT. The chain uses TRBV6-5 and TRBJ2-3; 7 bases are a match to TRBD1. Germline V CDR1 and CDR2: MNHEY, SVGAGI. This CDR3 region has 14 residues. V lost 4 bases and J lost 2; bases outside the gene matches: 3.

This chain uses TRBV9 with TRBJ2-7, with 7 nucleotides matching TRBD2. V shed 3 bases and J 1 base; nucleotides not matched to a gene: 4. Germline CDR1 is SGDLS and CDR2 is YYNGEE. The CDR3 spans 14 residues. The CDR3 DNA sequence: TGTGCCAGCAGCGAGGCGGGAGTATCCTACGAGCAGTACTTC. Its translation is CASSEAGVSYEQYF.

The chain uses TRBV7-6 and TRBJ1-1, with 7 bases matching TRBD1. Germline V gene lookup returns CDR1 SGHVS and CDR2 FNYEAQ. This CDR3 spans 15 amino acids. V trimming: 0 bases; J trimming: 2 bases; junction bases outside the gene matches: 3. CDR3 in DNA: TGTGCCAGCAGCTTAGCCCCAGGGGGAAACACTGAAGCTTTCTTT. Its protein is CASSLAPGGNTEAFF.

V and J are TRBV6-5 and TRBJ1-3; a weak D match, TRBD1 (5 bases). The CDR3 consists of 14 residues. The germline gives CDR1 MNHEY, CDR2 SVGAGI. The germline V and J ends were trimmed by 5 bases and 3 bases, with 11 bases remaining between them. CDR3 protein: CASSASGNGNTIYF. CDR3 nucleotides: TGTGCCAGCAGTGCTTCAGGGAATGGAAACACCATATATTTT.

The chain employs TRBV7-3 and TRBJ1-1; no firm D call. Germline CDR1 reads SGHTA; CDR2 reads FQGTGA. CDR3 size: 16 residues. Trimming removed 5 bases at V and 0 bases at J, with 16 bases between. CDR3 loop: CASSLRSGRLNTEAFF. As DNA, the CDR3 is TGTGCCAGCAGCCTCCGAAGTGGCAGGTTGAACACTGAAGCTTTCTTT.

This sequence joins TRBV6-6 and TRBJ1-2, with D maybe TRBD1 (5 bases). Germline CDR1 reads MNHNY; CDR2 reads SVGAGI (reference sequence). The V and J ends lost 6 bases and 6 bases respectively, with 17 bases between them. This CDR3 comprises 14 residues. The CDR3 DNA follows: TGTGCCAGCAGCTGGATGACGGGGGTGGATGGCTACACCTTC. It yields the protein CASSWMTGVDGYTF.

V usage is TRBV2 and J usage is TRBJ1-2; D perhaps matches TRBD1 (5 bases). CDR3 length equals 15 residues. Per germline, CDR1 SNHLY and CDR2 FYNNEI. V lost 7 bases to trimming and J lost 2 bases, with 17 bases between them. The CDR3 spells CASTAMDTTNYGYTF. CDR3 DNA: TGTGCCAGCACCGCCATGGACACCACAAACTATGGCTACACCTTC.